These 24 T cell receptor beta chains came from one sample sequenced in a study of tissue T cells after allogeneic stem cell transplantation. Produced via immunoSEQ multiplex PCR; TCRdb's table is partial and in-frame only. The sample lists some 25,000 clones, around 67% occurring once. This specimen was tissue from the ileum, taken at autopsy. Receptors were obtained from a female donor older than 55 with lung cancer.

The gene calls are TRBV7-9 and TRBJ2-2, with D uncertain. CDR1 is SEHNR, CDR2 FQNEAQ, per germline (reference sequence). The CDR3 length is 13 residues. The V and J ends lost 1 base and 8 bases respectively, with 8 bases between them. This CDR3 is CASSLVAAGELFF. The CDR3, as DNA: TGTGCCAGCAGCTTAGTGGCGGCGGGGGAGCTGTTTTTT. Based on the CDR3 plus reference TRBV7-9 and TRBJ2-2, the full variable domain is DTGVSQNPRHKITKRGQNVTFRCDPISEHNRLYWYRQTLGQGPEFLTYFQNEAQLEKSRLLSDRFSAERPKGSFSTLEIQRTEQGDSAMYLCASSLVAAGELFFGEGSRLTVL.

The chain uses TRBV27 and TRBJ2-4; 9 bases fit TRBD1. This CDR3 is 20 amino acids long. Germline V gives CDR1 MNHEY, CDR2 SMNVEV (reference sequence). V dropped 7 bases and J dropped 3; count of bases not matched to a gene: 22. CDR3 sequence (DNA): TGTGCCAGCACCCGCGTACAGGGGGCCGACAGAAGTAGAGACAAAAACATTCAGTACTTC. Amino acids: CASTRVQGADRSRDKNIQYF.

This rearrangement joins TRBV5-4 to TRBJ2-3; possibly TRBD2 for D (7 bases). This CDR3 has 16 amino acids. In germline, CDR1 is SGHNT, CDR2 YYREEE (reference sequence). Trimming took 0 bases from V and 2 from J, leaving 13 bases between them. Here the CDR3 DNA reads TGTGCCAGCAGCTTGGCGGGGGGCGGGTTCACAGATACGCAGTATTTT. Translated, it gives CASSLAGGGFTDTQYF.

There are a few counts of this clone. The genes are TRBV7-9 and TRBJ1-2; 10 bases are shared with TRBD1. Looked up from germline, CDR1 is SEHNR and CDR2 is FQNEAQ (reference sequence). CDR3 length: 13 residues. Germline trimming cut 5 bases from V and 7 bases from J; bases unmatched to any gene: 4. The CDR3 here is CASSPGTGVGYTF. DNA of the CDR3: TGTGCCAGCAGCCCCGGGACAGGGGTTGGCTACACCTTC.

This sequence joins TRBV18 and TRBJ1-3; no firm D call. Per germline, CDR1 KGHSH and CDR2 LQKENI. The CDR3 spans 15 residues. Trimming pared 0 bases from V and 6 bases from J, leaving 12 bases between. The CDR3 sequence is CASSPPSVALNTIYF. The CDR3 DNA reads as TGTGCCAGCTCACCACCGTCGGTGGCGCTAAACACCATATATTTT.

The chain has TRBV5-1 and TRBJ2-3, with D unclear. CDR1 and CDR2 from the germline V gene are SGHRS and YFSETQ. V shed 1 base and J shed 2 bases, with 8 bases lying between them. This CDR3 region has 14 residues. The CDR3 DNA follows: TGCGCCAGCAGCTTGCCAAGCGCCACAGATACGCAGTATTTT. It translates to CASSLPSATDTQYF.

The chain joins TRBV7-2 to TRBJ2-1; 9 bases align to TRBD1. The CDR3 extends over 15 amino acids. Unmatched junction bases numbered 4, after V lost 1 base and J lost 6 bases. Looked up from germline, CDR1 is SGHTA and CDR2 is FQGNSA. The CDR3 protein is CASSLDRGLGNEQFF. CDR3 coding DNA: TGTGCCAGCAGCTTAGACAGGGGGCTGGGCAATGAGCAGTTCTTC.

The chain links TRBV4-3 to TRBJ2-2; D unresolved. The germline V and J ends were trimmed by 4 bases and 1 base, with 4 bases remaining between them. The length of the CDR3 is 13 residues. Germline assignment: CDR1 LGHNA and CDR2 YSLEER. The CDR3 DNA reads as TGCGCCAGCAGCCTTTGGAACACCGGGGAGCTGTTTTTT. This encodes CASSLWNTGELFF.

This clone was seen only a few times. The chain joins TRBV9 to TRBJ2-3; possibly TRBD1 or TRBD2 for D (5 bases each). The CDR3 totals 17 residues. Germline-derived CDR1 and CDR2 are SGDLS and YYNGEE. V lost 1 base and J 0 bases, leaving 15 bases between the germline ends. The CDR3 reads CASSVTGLGLSTDTQYF. The CDR3 DNA reads TGTGCCAGCAGCGTAACTGGACTGGGGCTAAGCACAGATACGCAGTATTTT. Filled out from reference TRBV9 and TRBJ2-3, the complete variable domain reads DSGVTQTPKHLITATGQRVTLRCSPRSGDLSVYWYQQSLDQGLQFLIQYYNGEERAKGNILERFSAQQFPDLHSELNLSSLELGDSALYFCASSVTGLGLSTDTQYFGPGTRLTVL.

This clone was recorded a few times. V gene TRBV30 combines with J gene TRBJ1-6; 8 bases fit TRBD1. V gave up 3 bases and J gave up 5 bases; unmatched junction bases: 9. Germline loops: CDR1 GTSNPN, CDR2 SVGIG (reference sequence). The CDR3 totals 16 residues. The CDR3 coding sequence is TGTGCCTGGAGAAGAAAAGGACAGGGCGATAATTCACCCCTCCACTTT. Translated, it gives CAWRRKGQGDNSPLHF.

This clone was seen only a few times. The chain carries TRBV21-1 and TRBJ2-7; the D segment call TRBD1 is taken from the table without a DNA check. TRBV21-1 is termed a pseudogene. This CDR3 spans 15 amino acids. The CDR3 sequence: CASSNQGRGSYEQYF. CDR3 sequence (DNA): TGTGCCAGCAGCAACCAGGGAAGGGGATCCTACGAGCAGTACTTC.

J is TRBJ2-1 and V is TRBV4-2; D perhaps matches TRBD2 (5 bases). This CDR3 has 15 amino acids. Trimming cost V 4 bases and J 1 base, with 11 bases left between them. In germline, CDR1 is LGHNA, CDR2 YNFKEQ. Here the CDR3 DNA reads TGTGCCAGCAGCCCTCAAGAGCGGTCCTACAATGAGCAGTTCTTC. Amino acid sequence: CASSPQERSYNEQFF.

The chain links TRBV7-3 to TRBJ1-2, with a tentative D call TRBD1 (6 bases). The CDR3 covers 15 residues. Trimming stripped 5 bases from V and 3 bases from J, with 16 bases between. Germline values: CDR1 SGHTA, CDR2 FQGTGA. CDR3 region: CASSPGAGTDYGYTF. Here the CDR3 DNA reads TGTGCCAGCAGCCCGGGGGCAGGAACCGACTATGGCTACACCTTC.

Here the CDR3 reads CASSGIKGQMFSEQFF. The CDR3 nucleotides are TGTGCCAGCAGCGGAATTAAGGGACAGATGTTCTCTGAGCAGTTCTTC. The V call is TRBV7-9, the J call TRBJ2-1, with 7 bases identical to TRBD1. The CDR3 has 16 amino acids. Looked up from germline, CDR1 is SEHNR and CDR2 is FQNEAQ (reference sequence). V lost 5 bases to trimming and J lost 9 bases; unmatched junction nucleotides: 16. The full variable domain, rest sourced from reference TRBV7-9 and TRBJ2-1, is DTGVSQNPRHKITKRGQNVTFRCDPISEHNRLYWYRQTLGQGPEFLTYFQNEAQLEKSRLLSDRFSAERPKGSFSTLEIQRTEQGDSAMYLCASSGIKGQMFSEQFFGPGTRLTVL.

In this sample, this clone turned up a few times. This chain uses TRBV5-6 with TRBJ2-7; no firm D call. Trimming removed 4 bases from V and 2 bases from J, with 7 bases in between. The CDR3 consists of 12 residues. Germline V CDR1 and CDR2: SGHDT, YYEEEE. The CDR3 region is CASSTTAYEQYF. The DNA of the CDR3 is TGTGCCAGCAGCACGACCGCCTACGAGCAGTACTTC. The full variable domain, its missing parts supplied by reference TRBV5-6 and TRBJ2-7, is DAGVTQSPTHLIKTRGQQVTLRCSPKSGHDTVSWYQQALGQGPQFIFQYYEEEERQRGNFPDRFSGHQFPNYSSELNVNALLLGDSALYLCASSTTAYEQYFGPGTRLTVT.

The rearrangement links TRBV11-3 to TRBJ2-1; the match to TRBD2 covers 9 bases. Germline lookup yields CDR1 SGHNT and CDR2 YENEEA. This CDR3 is 19 amino acids long. After removal of 5 bases from V and 1 base from J, the junction contained 15 bases not matched to a gene. CDR3 amino acids: CASSTTGTSKLGSYNEQFF. CDR3 bases: TGTGCCAGCAGCACAACCGGGACTAGCAAGCTCGGATCCTACAATGAGCAGTTCTTC. The full variable domain, with the rest looked up from reference TRBV11-3 and TRBJ2-1, is EAGVVQSPRYKIIEKKQPVAFWCNPISGHNTLYWYLQNLGQGPELLIRYENEEAVDDSQLPKDRFSAERLKGVDSTLKIQPAELGDSAVYLCASSTTGTSKLGSYNEQFFGPGTRLTVL.

The chain joins TRBV4-3 to TRBJ2-3, with 13 nucleotides matching TRBD2. The CDR3 is 19 amino acids. The germline gives CDR1 LGHNA, CDR2 YSLEER. The trim removed 3 bases at V and 1 base at J, leaving 10 bases unmatched. Here the CDR3 reads CASSQTSGGLSPRTDTQYF. CDR3 DNA: TGCGCCAGCAGCCAGACTAGCGGGGGGCTATCCCCCCGCACAGATACGCAGTATTTT.

The chain combines TRBV7-8 with TRBJ2-7, with D perhaps assigned TRBD1 or TRBD2 (6 bases each). Germline values: CDR1 SGHVS, CDR2 FQNEAQ. V gave up 5 bases and J gave up 0 bases, with 20 bases separating them. This CDR3 has 17 residues. CDR3 DNA: TGTGCCAGCAGCCCCCGCGGAGGGGGAAAGAGCTCCTACGAGCAGTACTTC. As protein: CASSPRGGGKSSYEQYF.

J is TRBJ2-1 and V is TRBV2; 8 nucleotides align to TRBD2. The germline V gene has CDR1 SNHLY and CDR2 FYNNEI. There are 14 residues in the CDR3. The trim removed 4 bases at V and 2 bases at J, leaving 1 base unmatched. The CDR3 here is CASSALAAYNEQFF. The CDR3 DNA sequence: TGTGCCAGCAGTGCACTAGCGGCCTACAATGAGCAGTTCTTC.

The rearrangement joins TRBV7-8 to TRBJ2-1; TRBD1 matches 8 bases. The V gene's germline CDR1 is SGHVS and CDR2 FQNEAQ. The CDR3 covers 14 residues. Trimming cost V 5 bases and J 5 bases; bases outside gene matches: 5. The CDR3 sequence is CASSPRTGNNEQFF. CDR3 nucleotides: TGTGCCAGCAGCCCGCGGACAGGGAACAATGAGCAGTTCTTC.

The rearrangement links TRBV11-2 to TRBJ1-2; D call uncertain. Per the germline V gene, CDR1 is SGHAT and CDR2 is FQNNGV. The CDR3 has 19 amino acids. Trimming pared 3 bases from V and 0 bases from J, leaving 23 bases between. The CDR3, as DNA: TGTGCCAGCAGCTTCGGCCCCACCTTATCAGGCGATCCTAACTATGGCTACACCTTC. This translates into CASSFGPTLSGDPNYGYTF.

The rearrangement uses TRBV7-3 and TRBJ2-3; D may be TRBD2 (6 bases). The CDR3 has 16 residues. Trimming cost V 0 bases and J 3 bases, with 13 bases left between them. The germline V gene encodes CDR1 SGHTA and CDR2 FQGTGA. CDR3 loop: CASSLTGASGTDTQYF. CDR3 in DNA: TGTGCCAGCAGCTTAACGGGCGCCAGCGGGACAGATACGCAGTATTTT.

This clone was detected a few times. The chain links TRBV6-6 to TRBJ2-1, with 8 nucleotides matching TRBD1. The CDR3 consists of 14 residues. The germline V gene encodes CDR1 MNHNY and CDR2 SVGAGI (reference sequence). J was trimmed by 4 bases and V by 6 bases; bases with no gene match: 5. In nucleotides, the CDR3 is TGTGCCAGCAGCCGGACAGGGCAGTACAATGAGCAGTTCTTC. Amino acid sequence: CASSRTGQYNEQFF.

The chain has TRBV6-5 and TRBJ1-6; D is perhaps TRBD1 (5 bases). The CDR3 covers 14 residues. Germline V gene sequence: CDR1 MNHEY, CDR2 SVGAGI. V lost 8 bases to trimming and J lost 7 bases, with 15 bases between them. The CDR3 nucleotides read TGTGCCAGCCTTTCAACGGGGCGGAATTCACCCCTCCACTTT. Translated, it gives CASLSTGRNSPLHF.